This TCR beta chain was observed in a study of Ad26.COV2.S vaccination and SARS-CoV-2 variants. In the study overall: Donor was in the COV1001 Ad26.COV2.S trial arm.

Between the trimmed V and J ends, which lost 6 bases and 4 bases, there was a span of 12 bases. The CDR3 totals 13 residues. CDR1 and CDR2 (germline): SNHLY, FYNNEI. Treatment given: 15 to 20 received Ad26.COV2.S at low or high dose, single or two shots; several received placebo; per-sample allocation not given. Collection of the samples took place on day 63 after the first injection of vaccine or placebo. The table came from immunoSEQ multiplex PCR; TCRdb's copy has only in-frame clones and leaves some out. The sample lists more than 300,000 clones; around four fifths were seen once. The sequences come from peripheral blood, collected in a trial of Ad26.COV2.S vaccine versus placebo. This sequence originates from a person aged 18-60 years who received the Ad26.COV2.S COVID-19 vaccine or a placebo. The V and J genes are TRBV2 and TRBJ1-2; D unclear. The CDR3 here is CASRQSQIYGYTF. In DNA, the CDR3 is TGTGCCAGCAGGCAGAGTCAGATCTATGGCTACACCTTC.